This is a list of T cell receptor beta chains from one sample in a study of OX40 agonist ivuxolimab in advanced cancers. Measured with immunoSEQ multiplex PCR; TCRdb has only the in-frame clones, and not every one. The table records approximately 100,000 clones, over 75% of them present only once. Sequencing used CD4+ or CD8+ T cells sorted from blood, obtained in a trial of the OX40 agonist ivuxolimab. These receptors originate from an adult with an advanced solid tumor such as melanoma, head and neck, liver or kidney cancer. The CDR3 runs from the conserved cysteine through the conserved F or W. D genes are given only for firm matches. The size entry is marked missing in some rows and otherwise reads once, few, many or a size class.

j_call: TRBJ1-1
clone_size: NA
v_call: TRBV6-6
d_call: NA
cdr3_nt: TGTGCCAGCAGTTATCGGGCAGTGAACACTGAAGCTTTCTTT
cdr3_aa: CASSYRAVNTEAFF

j_call: TRBJ2-2
clone_size: NA
v_call: TRBV27
d_call: NA
cdr3_nt: TGTGCCAGCAAAAACCCGGGCCTATTGATGGGCGGGGAGCTGTTTTTT
cdr3_aa: CASKNPGLLMGGELFF

j_call: TRBJ2-5
clone_size: NA
v_call: TRBV19
d_call: TRBD1
cdr3_nt: TGTGCCAGCAGACAGGGGCAACAAGAGACCCAGTACTTC
cdr3_aa: CASRQGQQETQYF

j_call: TRBJ2-1
clone_size: NA
v_call: TRBV28
d_call: NA
cdr3_nt: TGTGCCAGCAGTTTGGGGGGAGGCCATGAGCAGTTCTTC
cdr3_aa: CASSLGGGHEQFF

j_call: TRBJ1-6
clone_size: NA
v_call: TRBV28
d_call: NA
cdr3_nt: TGTGCCAGCAGTTTATGGTCGGGGGCACCCTTGGGTTCACCCCTCCACTTT
cdr3_aa: CASSLWSGAPLGSPLHF

j_call: TRBJ2-7
clone_size: NA
v_call: TRBV4-3
d_call: NA
cdr3_nt: TGCGCCAGCAGCCAAGCAAGGGATGCCTACGAGCAGTACTTC
cdr3_aa: CASSQARDAYEQYF

j_call: TRBJ2-3
clone_size: NA
v_call: TRBV28
d_call: NA
cdr3_nt: TGTGCCAGCAGTTTGTCAGCCACTAGCACAGATACGCAGTATTTT
cdr3_aa: CASSLSATSTDTQYF

j_call: TRBJ1-5
clone_size: NA
v_call: TRBV28
d_call: NA
cdr3_nt: TGTGCCAGCAGTAGAGTGGGGGGGCTGAGCAATCAGCCCCAGCATTTT
cdr3_aa: CASSRVGGLSNQPQHF

j_call: TRBJ2-5
clone_size: NA
v_call: TRBV28
d_call: NA
cdr3_nt: TGTGCCAGCAGTTTAGGGTGGTCTAGGCCCCAGTACTTC
cdr3_aa: CASSLGWSRPQYF

j_call: TRBJ2-7
clone_size: NA
v_call: TRBV28
d_call: TRBD1
cdr3_nt: TGTGCCAGCAGTCCACAGGGGGCCAACTCCTACGAGCAGTACTTC
cdr3_aa: CASSPQGANSYEQYF

j_call: TRBJ2-6
clone_size: once
v_call: TRBV18
d_call: NA
cdr3_nt: TGTGCCAGCTCACTCGTTGAGGGGGCCAACGTCCTGACTTTC
cdr3_aa: CASSLVEGANVLTF

j_call: TRBJ2-7
clone_size: NA
v_call: TRBV18
d_call: TRBD1
cdr3_nt: TGTGCCAGCTCACCACTCTTGGCCGGCGCGGGACAGGCTTCGGTCGAGCAGTACTTC
cdr3_aa: CASSPLLAGAGQASVEQYF

j_call: TRBJ2-1
clone_size: NA
v_call: TRBV2
d_call: NA
cdr3_nt: TGTGCCAGCAGTGAACTAGCGCCGAGCTCCTACAATGAGCAGTTCTTC
cdr3_aa: CASSELAPSSYNEQFF

j_call: TRBJ1-2
clone_size: NA
v_call: TRBV6-5
d_call: TRBD1
cdr3_nt: TGTGCCAGCACTATATCACAGGGGAATGGCTACACCTTC
cdr3_aa: CASTISQGNGYTF

j_call: TRBJ1-2
clone_size: NA
v_call: TRBV28
d_call: TRBD1
cdr3_nt: TGTGCCAGCAGTTTTCCTGGACAGGGGATTTATGGCTACACCTTC
cdr3_aa: CASSFPGQGIYGYTF

j_call: TRBJ1-5
clone_size: once
v_call: TRBV28
d_call: TRBD1
cdr3_nt: TGTGCCAGCAGTACAACTGGGACAGGAAGTCAGCCCCAGCATTTT
cdr3_aa: CASSTTGTGSQPQHF

j_call: TRBJ2-2
clone_size: NA
v_call: TRBV7-2
d_call: NA
cdr3_nt: TGTGCCAGCAGCCCTGACAGATTCTACGGGGAGCTGTTTTTT
cdr3_aa: CASSPDRFYGELFF

j_call: TRBJ2-1
clone_size: NA
v_call: TRBV6-1
d_call: NA
cdr3_nt: TGTGCCAGCACGCTGCAAAACTCCTACAATGAGCAGTTCTTC
cdr3_aa: CASTLQNSYNEQFF

j_call: TRBJ1-1
clone_size: NA
v_call: TRBV7-2
d_call: NA
cdr3_nt: TGTGCCAGCAGCCCCCACATCGAGGGCACTGAAGCTTTCTTT
cdr3_aa: CASSPHIEGTEAFF

j_call: TRBJ2-1
clone_size: NA
v_call: TRBV4-2
d_call: NA
cdr3_nt: TGTGCCAGCAGCCAAGAGGGGGCTAGCCTTCCTAGGGAGCAGTTCTTC
cdr3_aa: CASSQEGASLPREQFF